Given below is one TCR beta chain in context. Its matching antigen is unknown. The V gene end was trimmed by 1 base and the J gene end by 6 bases; junction bases not matched to a gene: 8. The germline gives CDR1 SGHTA, CDR2 FQGNSA. The CDR3 is 15 amino acids. Regarding time point: cycle 4 day 1 (C4D1), after 6 weeks of nivolumab. With no exception, relapse followed autologous stem cell transplantation in all patients, and brentuximab vedotin exposure varied. Some clones are missing from TCRdb's copy, which holds only in-frame ones; the method was immunoSEQ multiplex PCR. This sample yields some 33,000 clones, of which about four fifths are seen a single time; 15% to 20% belongs to the top ten. The data were taken from a study of PD-1 blockade in classical Hodgkin lymphoma. Study-wide results and limits: Significant TCR diversity gains by C4D1 occurred in CD4+ but not CD8+ cells.

The sequence was obtained from a human donor with classical Hodgkin lymphoma. The sample in question was peripheral blood mononuclear cells (PBMCs), obtained before the fourth cycle of nivolumab. The chain employs TRBV7-2 and TRBJ1-1; 7 bases line up with TRBD1. This CDR3 reads CASSLDRGLGAEAFF. The CDR3, as DNA: TGTGCCAGCAGCTTAGACAGGGGCCTGGGAGCTGAAGCTTTCTTT.